The 13 T cell receptor beta chains reported below all come from one sample, sequenced in a study of blood T cell repertoires in COVID-19. Assay used: immunoSEQ multiplex PCR; TCRdb lists only in-frame clones, some missing. The sample yields a few hundred thousand clones, about 91% seen once. Specimen: peripheral blood. These receptors all stem from a woman aged 45 to 65 with COVID-19, enrolled during active disease.

J is TRBJ2-7 and V is TRBV6-6, with D perhaps TRBD1 (6 bases). The CDR3 extends over 14 amino acids. Between the trimmed V and J ends, which lost 0 bases and 3 bases, there was a span of 9 bases. Germline V gives CDR1 MNHNY, CDR2 SVGAGI (reference sequence). The CDR3 is CASSYSTGLYEQYF. In nucleotides, the CDR3 is TGTGCCAGCAGTTACTCGACAGGACTCTACGAGCAGTACTTC.

The chain has TRBV5-1 and TRBJ2-7; 9 nucleotides match TRBD1. The V and J ends lost 3 bases and 2 bases, in that order; junction bases with no gene match: 3. This CDR3 spans 14 amino acids. Per the germline V gene, CDR1 is SGHRS and CDR2 is YFSETQ. CDR3 bases: TGCGCCAGCAGCTGGACAGGGGAACCCTACGAGCAGTACTTC. Residues: CASSWTGEPYEQYF.

This chain connects TRBV29-1 to TRBJ1-2; D uncertain. The CDR3 totals 13 residues. Trimming took off 0 bases at V and 8 bases at J, with 13 bases between the two ends. Germline V gives CDR1 SQVTM, CDR2 ANQGSEA. CDR3: CSVEDRGTTGYTF. In DNA form, the CDR3 reads TGCAGCGTTGAAGATCGGGGAACGACAGGCTACACCTTC.

The V and J genes are TRBV5-1 and TRBJ2-7; 11 bases line up with TRBD1. This CDR3 contains 15 residues. Germline V gives CDR1 SGHRS, CDR2 YFSETQ. The ends lost 0 bases at V and 7 bases at J; junction bases unmatched: 6. CDR3 loop: CASSLVGTGGGEQYF. As DNA, the CDR3 is TGCGCCAGCAGCTTGGTGGGGACAGGGGGTGGAGAGCAGTACTTC.

Of note for this clone: The same CDR3 is also encoded by other DNA sequences in this sample. The rearrangement links TRBV25-1 to TRBJ1-2; D may be TRBD1 (6 bases). The CDR3 is 13 residues long. Germline V CDR1 and CDR2: MGHDK, SYGVNS. Trimming pared 3 bases from V and 3 bases from J, leaving 8 bases between. The CDR3 loop is CASSEQGHYGYTF. CDR3 DNA: TGTGCCAGCAGTGAGCAGGGGCACTATGGCTACACCTTC.

V gene TRBV6-5 combines with J gene TRBJ1-4; D is possibly TRBD1 (5 bases). Trimming stripped 0 bases from V and 8 bases from J, with 13 bases between. There are 15 residues in the CDR3. CDR1 is MNHEY, CDR2 SVGAGI, per germline. CDR3 DNA: TGTGCCAGCAGTTACTCAGGGGAGGATGAAGAAAAACTGTTTTTT. Protein: CASSYSGEDEEKLFF.

This clone was counted a single time. V gene TRBV27 combines with J gene TRBJ2-5; no definite D call. This CDR3 spans 13 amino acids. The germline CDR1 and CDR2 sequences are MNHEY and SMNVEV (reference sequence). V shed 3 bases and J shed 2 bases, with 7 bases lying between them. This chain's CDR3 is CASSFSRQETQYF. In DNA, the CDR3 is TGTGCCAGCAGTTTCTCGCGACAAGAGACCCAGTACTTC.

V usage is TRBV6-6 and J usage is TRBJ1-2; the D gene is possibly TRBD1 (5 bases). The CDR3 contains 13 residues. Trimming removed 8 bases from V and 6 bases from J, with 16 bases in between. Germline V gene sequence: CDR1 MNHNY, CDR2 SVGAGI (reference sequence). The CDR3 DNA is TGTGCCAGCCGGCGGGGGGAATCTCATGGCTACACCTTC. It yields the protein CASRRGESHGYTF.

This sequence joins TRBV6-5 and TRBJ2-3; 7 nucleotides agree with TRBD2. The V gene end was trimmed by 2 bases and the J gene end by 6 bases; junction bases not matched to a gene: 8. Germline CDR1 is MNHEY and CDR2 is SVGAGI. There are 15 residues in the CDR3. The CDR3 region is CASSYDREAWDTQYF. The CDR3 coding sequence is TGTGCCAGCAGTTACGATCGGGAGGCTTGGGATACGCAGTATTTT.

V usage is TRBV9 and J usage is TRBJ2-6; no firm D call. Germline values: CDR1 SGDLS, CDR2 YYNGEE. V was cut by 4 bases and J by 4 bases, with 18 bases left in between. The CDR3 is made up of 17 amino acids. CDR3 protein: CASSPQLTIWGANVLTF. CDR3 coding DNA: TGTGCCAGCAGCCCCCAACTCACGATCTGGGGGGCCAACGTCCTGACTTTC.

Note on this clone: Other DNA variants within this sample encode the same CDR3. The chain has TRBV4-1 and TRBJ1-1; D is undetermined. This CDR3 comprises 15 residues. V was trimmed by 0 bases and J by 1 base, leaving 9 bases between them. Germline V gene data show CDR1 as MGHRA and CDR2 as YSYEKL. For the CDR3, the DNA is TGCGCCAGCAGCCAAGATCCCGGTGGGAACACTGAAGCTTTCTTT. Encoded protein: CASSQDPGGNTEAFF.

This chain uses TRBV6-5 with TRBJ2-7; possible D gene TRBD2, 6 bases. Germline V gene sequence: CDR1 MNHEY, CDR2 SVGAGI. Trimming shortened V by 4 bases and J by 3 bases, and 16 bases separated the two germline ends. The CDR3 consists of 15 residues. CDR3 sequence: CASSSAGGVSYEQYF. The CDR3 DNA sequence: TGTGCCAGCAGTTCAGCAGGCGGGGTAAGCTACGAGCAGTACTTC.

The J gene is TRBJ1-3, the V gene TRBV7-2; weak D call: TRBD1 (6 bases). V shed 4 bases and J shed 7 bases, with 14 bases lying between them. Germline values: CDR1 SGHTA, CDR2 FQGNSA. This CDR3 is built from 14 residues. The CDR3 nucleotides are TGTGCCAGCAGCTCCGTAGGGGGGGCGAACACCATATATTTT. It encodes CASSSVGGANTIYF.